The rows below give T cell receptor beta chains drawn from one sample of a study of CD8 T cells in Susac syndrome. One entry per CDR3 protein results from TCRdb running MiXCR on the immunoSEQ multiplex PCR reads. The data show some 200,000 distinct CDR3 sequences, approximately 94% seen once. The sequenced sample was CD4+ T cells from PBMCs. The receptor set was obtained from a human donor in good health. CDR3s include the opening cysteine and the closing phenylalanine or tryptophan. A D gene is named only where the DNA matches it firmly. Some rows have no size entry. The others give once, few or many, or a class for an expanded clone.

.,TRBV24-1,.,TRBJ2-5,CATSARLPYQETQYF,TGTGCCACCAGTGCCAGACTGCCGTACCAAGAGACCCAGTACTTC
TRBD1,TRBV12-3/TRBV12-4,.,TRBJ1-1,CASSLGAGGNTEAFF,TGTGCCAGCAGTTTAGGGGCAGGGGGGAACACTGAAGCTTTCTTT
.,TRBV20-1,.,TRBJ1-1,CSAESRAGTEAFF,TGCAGTGCCGAGTCCCGGGCGGGCACTGAAGCTTTCTTT
.,TRBV30,.,TRBJ1-5,CAWSVSLYQPQHF,TGTGCCTGGAGTGTATCCCTTTATCAGCCCCAGCATTTT
.,TRBV5-4,.,TRBJ2-5,CASTRSGQNSYQETQYF,TGTGCCAGCACCCGGTCCGGACAGAACTCTTACCAAGAGACCCAGTACTTC
TRBD1,TRBV29-1,.,TRBJ1-1,CSVKTGGNTEAFF,TGCAGCGTAAAGACAGGGGGGAACACTGAAGCTTTCTTT
.,TRBV27,.,TRBJ1-1,CASSLRGGGTEAFF,TGTGCCAGCAGTTTAAGAGGAGGGGGCACTGAAGCTTTCTTT
TRBD1,TRBV2,.,TRBJ2-3,CASSVHRGPTDTQYF,TGTGCCAGCAGTGTACACAGGGGTCCCACAGATACGCAGTATTTT
TRBD1,TRBV6-2/TRBV6-3,.,TRBJ2-3,CASSYWTGTATDTQYF,TGTGCCAGCAGTTACTGGACCGGGACAGCGACAGATACGCAGTATTTT
.,TRBV9,.,TRBJ2-7,CASSVLPGFIYEQYF,TGTGCCAGCAGCGTATTACCGGGATTTATCTACGAGCAGTACTTC
.,TRBV30,.,TRBJ2-3,CACHAGRTDTQYF,TGTGCCTGTCACGCCGGCCGCACAGATACGCAGTATTTT
.,TRBV28,once,TRBJ1-2,CASSYPPDGYTF,TGTGCCAGCAGTTATCCCCCTGATGGCTACACCTTC
.,TRBV9,.,TRBJ1-1,CASSSRVPEAFF,TGTGCCAGCAGTAGCAGGGTCCCTGAAGCTTTCTTT
.,TRBV7-9,.,TRBJ1-2,CASSLVRADYGYTF,TGTGCCAGCAGCTTAGTCCGGGCGGACTATGGCTACACCTTC
.,TRBV3-1,once,TRBJ2-2,CASSRNRAVTGELFF,TGTGCCAGCAGCCGGAACAGGGCGGTAACCGGGGAGCTGTTTTTT
.,TRBV12-3/TRBV12-4,.,TRBJ2-6,CASSFSTAGANVLTF,TGTGCCAGCAGTTTTAGCACTGCTGGGGCCAACGTCCTGACTTTC
.,TRBV18,.,TRBJ2-3,CASSTDTDTQYF,TGTGCCAGCTCAACCGACACAGATACGCAGTATTTT
TRBD2,TRBV20-1,.,TRBJ2-5,CSARAASGIQETQYF,TGCAGTGCTAGAGCGGCTAGCGGGATCCAAGAGACCCAGTACTTC
.,TRBV29-1,.,TRBJ1-2,CSVEENRGYTF,TGCAGCGTTGAAGAGAACCGGGGCTACACCTTC
.,TRBV7-9,.,TRBJ2-3,CASSPLVLDTQYF,TGTGCCAGCAGTCCGCTCGTGTTGGATACGCAGTATTTT
.,TRBV30,.,TRBJ1-1,CAWSGETEAFF,TGTGCCTGGAGTGGGGAAACTGAAGCTTTCTTT
TRBD2,TRBV29-1,.,TRBJ2-5,CSFARGDQETQYF,TGCAGCTTCGCCCGGGGGGACCAAGAGACCCAGTACTTC
.,TRBV7-2,.,TRBJ1-2,CASSLGQLSNYGYTF,TGTGCCAGCAGCTTAGGGCAGCTATCTAACTATGGCTACACCTTC
.,TRBV20-1,once,TRBJ1-4,CSASGGATNEKLFF,TGCAGTGCTTCGGGAGGGGCAACTAATGAAAAACTGTTTTTT
TRBD1,TRBV20-1,.,TRBJ1-2,CSAPKLPGQANYGYTF,TGCAGTGCTCCAAAGCTTCCGGGACAGGCCAACTATGGCTACACCTTC
.,TRBV20-1,.,TRBJ1-5,CSARSPRGPTLTLHQPQHF,TGCAGTGCTAGATCTCCTCGCGGGCCCACGCTAACTCTTCATCAGCCCCAGCATTTT
.,TRBV29-1,.,TRBJ2-3,CSVESSVYTQYF,TGCAGCGTTGAGTCTAGCGTGTATACGCAGTATTTT
.,TRBV2,.,TRBJ1-1,CASSRDSNTEAFF,TGTGCCAGCAGCCGGGATTCGAACACTGAAGCTTTCTTT
TRBD1,TRBV7-9,.,TRBJ1-1,CASSSLTGLRTEAFF,TGTGCCAGCAGCTCACTGACAGGGCTTAGAACTGAAGCTTTCTTT
.,TRBV5-1,.,TRBJ2-1,CASSLIDEQFF,TGCGCCAGCAGCTTGATTGATGAGCAGTTCTTC
.,TRBV28,.,TRBJ2-7,CASSSAKRAHYEQYF,TGTGCCAGCAGTTCCGCTAAGCGGGCCCACTACGAGCAGTACTTC
.,TRBV2,.,TRBJ2-7,CASSVAVSEQYF,TGTGCCAGCAGTGTGGCGGTCAGTGAGCAGTACTTC
.,TRBV3-1,.,TRBJ2-1,CASSHRTANEQFF,TGTGCCAGCAGCCACCGGACAGCCAATGAGCAGTTCTTC
TRBD2,TRBV27,.,TRBJ2-1,CASSFTSGRYYEQFF,TGTGCCAGCAGTTTCACTAGCGGGAGGTATTATGAGCAGTTCTTC
.,TRBV7-8,.,TRBJ2-1,CASSLRHVSYNEQFF,TGTGCCAGCAGCCTTCGACATGTATCATACAATGAGCAGTTCTTC
.,TRBV12-3/TRBV12-4,once,TRBJ1-1,CASSLESNTEAFF,TGTGCCAGCAGTTTAGAAAGTAACACTGAAGCTTTCTTT
TRBD2,TRBV5-1,.,TRBJ2-3,CASSPGLAGPGEQYF,TGCGCCAGCAGCCCAGGACTAGCGGGACCCGGGGAGCAGTATTTT
TRBD1,TRBV27,.,TRBJ1-5,CASSFRGGPQHF,TGTGCCAGCAGTTTCAGGGGGGGACCCCAGCATTTT
TRBD2,TRBV29-1,.,TRBJ2-3,CSVGQLAGRSTDTQYF,TGCAGCGTTGGTCAACTAGCGGGGCGTAGCACAGATACGCAGTATTTT
.,TRBV12-3/TRBV12-4,.,TRBJ1-4,CASMVATNEKLFF,TGTGCCAGCATGGTCGCAACTAATGAAAAACTGTTTTTT
.,TRBV5-4,few,TRBJ2-3,CASSPGSTDTQYF,TGTGCCAGCAGTCCAGGGAGCACAGATACGCAGTATTTT
.,TRBV20-1,.,TRBJ2-7,CSASRPGTYEQYF,TGCAGTGCTTCTCGACCGGGGACCTACGAGCAGTACTTC
TRBD1,TRBV12-3/TRBV12-4,.,TRBJ2-4,CASSFPGGSEYF,TGTGCCAGCAGTTTCCCAGGGGGCTCGGAGTACTTC
.,TRBV29-1,.,TRBJ2-1,CSVASGSYEQFF,TGCAGCGTTGCCTCAGGATCATATGAGCAGTTCTTC
.,TRBV23-1,.,TRBJ2-1,CASSQETGYSYNEQFF,TGCGCCAGCAGTCAGGAGACAGGCTATTCCTACAATGAGCAGTTCTTC
.,TRBV6-5,.,TRBJ2-3,CASRPHRLLDTQYF,TGTGCCAGCAGGCCCCACCGACTGCTAGATACGCAGTATTTT
.,TRBV4-3,.,TRBJ2-6,CASSQDAPSGANVLTF,TGCGCCAGCAGCCAAGACGCCCCCTCTGGGGCCAACGTCCTGACTTTC
TRBD1,TRBV20-1,.,TRBJ1-1,CSPGQGNTEAFF,TGCAGCCCGGGACAGGGGAACACTGAAGCTTTCTTT
TRBD1,TRBV11-2,.,TRBJ1-5,CASSPWDSVQPQHF,TGTGCCAGCAGCCCCTGGGACAGCGTTCAGCCCCAGCATTTT
.,TRBV30,.,TRBJ2-1,CACQKGTLNEQFF,TGTGCCTGCCAAAAAGGGACACTCAATGAGCAGTTCTTC
.,TRBV6-2/TRBV6-3,.,TRBJ2-2,CASTIFPWGELFF,TGTGCCAGCACCATTTTTCCTTGGGGGGAGCTGTTTTTT
.,TRBV30,.,TRBJ2-7,CAGTDAYYEQYF,TGTGCCGGTACCGATGCGTACTACGAGCAGTACTTC
TRBD2,TRBV9,once,TRBJ2-1,CANSVTGGDEQFF,TGTGCCAACAGCGTTACGGGAGGCGATGAGCAGTTCTTC
TRBD2,TRBV28,.,TRBJ2-1,CASAPGLAGDNEQFF,TGTGCCAGCGCTCCGGGACTAGCGGGAGACAATGAGCAGTTCTTC
.,TRBV20-1,.,TRBJ2-5,CSARDSGEVGETQYF,TGCAGTGCTAGAGATTCCGGTGAGGTCGGGGAGACCCAGTACTTC
TRBD2,TRBV20-1,.,TRBJ2-3,CSARAPTSGRKDTQYF,TGCAGTGCTAGAGCCCCGACTAGCGGGAGGAAAGATACGCAGTATTTT
.,TRBV25-1,once,TRBJ2-2,CASKGSRGRSNTGELFF,TGTGCCAGCAAAGGGTCCCGGGGCCGCTCGAACACCGGGGAGCTGTTTTTT
TRBD1,TRBV24-1,.,TRBJ2-2,CATSVQGPGELFF,TGTGCCACCAGTGTACAGGGGCCCGGGGAGCTGTTTTTT